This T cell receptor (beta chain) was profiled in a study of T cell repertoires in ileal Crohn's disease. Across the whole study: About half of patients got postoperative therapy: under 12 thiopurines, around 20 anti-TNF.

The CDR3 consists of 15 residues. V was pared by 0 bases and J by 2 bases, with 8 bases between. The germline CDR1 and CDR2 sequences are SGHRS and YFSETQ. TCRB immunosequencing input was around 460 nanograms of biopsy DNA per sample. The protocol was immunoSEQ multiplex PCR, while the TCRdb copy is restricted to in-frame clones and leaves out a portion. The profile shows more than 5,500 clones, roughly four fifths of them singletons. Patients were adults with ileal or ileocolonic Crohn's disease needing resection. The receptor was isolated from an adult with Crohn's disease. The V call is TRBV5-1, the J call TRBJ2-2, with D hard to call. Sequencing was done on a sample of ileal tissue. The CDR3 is CASSLGLFNTGELFF. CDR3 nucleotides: TGCGCCAGCAGCTTGGGACTTTTTAACACCGGGGAGCTGTTTTTT.